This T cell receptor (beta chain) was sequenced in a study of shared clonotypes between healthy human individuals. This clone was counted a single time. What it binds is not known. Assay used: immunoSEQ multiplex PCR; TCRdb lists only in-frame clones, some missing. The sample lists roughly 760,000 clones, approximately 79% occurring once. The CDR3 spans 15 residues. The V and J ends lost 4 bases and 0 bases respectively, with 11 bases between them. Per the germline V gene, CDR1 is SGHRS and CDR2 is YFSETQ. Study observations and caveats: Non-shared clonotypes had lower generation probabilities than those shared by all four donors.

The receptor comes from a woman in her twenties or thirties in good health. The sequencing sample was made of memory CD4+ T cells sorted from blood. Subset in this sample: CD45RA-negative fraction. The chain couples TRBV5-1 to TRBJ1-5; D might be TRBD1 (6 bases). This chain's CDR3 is CASSPTGLSNQPQHF. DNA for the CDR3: TGCGCCAGCAGCCCGACAGGCCTTAGCAATCAGCCCCAGCATTTT.